This T cell receptor (beta chain) derives from a study of T cells in localized non-small cell lung cancer. The study, taken as a whole, reports: Uninvolved adjacent lung showed the highest T cell clonality, exceeding tumor.

Germline CDR1 reads SNHLY; CDR2 reads FYNNEI. The J segment lost 4 bases and the V segment lost 4 bases, leaving 3 bases of the junction unmatched. The CDR3 is made up of 15 amino acids. About this clone itself: Its antigen is unknown.

The protocol was immunoSEQ multiplex PCR, while the TCRdb copy is restricted to in-frame clones and leaves out a portion. The sample includes about 59,000 clones, about 89% of them seen just once. Specimen: peripheral blood, collected before any cancer treatment. The rearrangement uses TRBV2 and TRBJ2-1; TRBD2 aligns across 11 bases. The clonotype originates from a man aged 35 to 70 with stage I lung adenocarcinoma. The CDR3 bases are TGTGCCAGCAGTGGGGGACTAGCGGAGTACAATGAGCAGTTCTTC. Its protein product is CASSGGLAEYNEQFF.